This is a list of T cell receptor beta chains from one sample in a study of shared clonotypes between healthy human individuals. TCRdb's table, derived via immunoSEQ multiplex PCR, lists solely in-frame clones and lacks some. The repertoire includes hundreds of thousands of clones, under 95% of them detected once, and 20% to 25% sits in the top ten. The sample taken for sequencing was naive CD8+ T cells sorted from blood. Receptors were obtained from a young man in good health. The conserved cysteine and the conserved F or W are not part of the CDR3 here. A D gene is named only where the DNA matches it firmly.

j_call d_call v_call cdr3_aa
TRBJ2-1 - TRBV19 ASSHWGSYNEQF
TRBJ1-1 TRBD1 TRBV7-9 ASSSRQGMNTEAF
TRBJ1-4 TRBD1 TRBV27 ASYAGTGEEKLF
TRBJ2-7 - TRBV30 AWRRRGLGHEQY
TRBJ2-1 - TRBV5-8 ASSQDGSYNEQF
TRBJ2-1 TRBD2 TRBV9 ASSLAGGANEQF
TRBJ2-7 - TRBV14 ASSQGAYEQY
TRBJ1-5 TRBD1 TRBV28 ASSPGTAFYQPQH
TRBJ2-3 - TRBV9 ASSGEGRSTDTQY
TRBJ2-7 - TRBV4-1 ASSQGFRERGEQY
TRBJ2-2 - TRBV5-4 ASSLDFVGLPNTGELF
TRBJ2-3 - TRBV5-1 ASSLWGRTTDTQY
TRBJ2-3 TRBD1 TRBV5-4 ASSFDRGGLDTQY
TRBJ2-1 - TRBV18 ASSLRGASPYNEQF
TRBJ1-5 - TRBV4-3 ASSQGRGSNQPQH
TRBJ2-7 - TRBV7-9 ASSDHSSLSIEQY
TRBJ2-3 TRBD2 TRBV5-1 ASSTLAGATDTQY
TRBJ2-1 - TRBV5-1 ASSLELATHEQF
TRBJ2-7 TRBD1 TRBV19 ASSLTGGGRSEQY
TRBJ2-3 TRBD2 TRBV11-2 ASSLGWREMWSDTQY
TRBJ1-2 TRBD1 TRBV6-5 ASSRTGTGGGYT
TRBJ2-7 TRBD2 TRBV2 ASRQGLGYEQY
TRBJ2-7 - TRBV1 TSSQDRTSWFYEQY
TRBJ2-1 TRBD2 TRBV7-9 ASSPGLAGGPSYNEQF
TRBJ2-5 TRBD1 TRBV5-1 ASSLEAVLTRDRETQY
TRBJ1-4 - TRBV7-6 ASSLGSPGVNEKLF
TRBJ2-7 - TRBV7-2 ASSLLELLGPEQY
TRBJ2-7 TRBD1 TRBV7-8 ASSLEGQGWYEQY